These 9 T cell receptor beta chains originate from one sample sequenced in a study of blood T cell repertoires in COVID-19. Produced via immunoSEQ multiplex PCR; TCRdb's table is partial and in-frame only. The sample consists of some 420,000 clones, over 75% of them appearing once. Sequenced material: PBMCs or T cells enriched from blood (not recorded which). All receptors derive from a man younger than 40 who had recovered from COVID-19.

Here the CDR3 DNA reads TGTGCCGCCCGGGGGGTATTTTCGGATCAGCCCCAGCATTTT. It translates to CAARGVFSDQPQHF. The chain carries TRBV28 and TRBJ1-5, with D possibly being TRBD1 (5 bases). Trimming took off 11 bases at V and 5 bases at J, with 19 bases between the two ends. This CDR3 has 14 residues. The germline V gene encodes CDR1 MDHEN and CDR2 SYDVKM. Variable domain in full (rest from reference TRBV28 and TRBJ1-5): DVKVTQSSRYLVKRTGEKVFLECVQDMDHENMFWYRQDPGLGLRLIYFSYDVKMKEKGDIPEGYSVSREKKERFSLILESASTNQTSMYLCAARGVFSDQPQHFGDGTRLSIL.

The rearrangement uses TRBV9 and TRBJ2-1; 9 bases are shared with TRBD2. This CDR3 has 18 residues. V shed 4 bases, J shed 3 bases, and the junction held 14 bases outside the gene matches. Per germline, CDR1 SGDLS and CDR2 YYNGEE. CDR3 bases: TGTGCCAGCAGCCCCCCCCCGGTAGCGGGAGTTGGCTACAATGAGCAGTTCTTC. Amino acid sequence: CASSPPPVAGVGYNEQFF.

V usage is TRBV19 and J usage is TRBJ2-3, with D unclear. CDR1 and CDR2 (germline): LNHDA, SQIVND (reference sequence). Trimming removed 10 bases at V and 7 bases at J, with 12 bases between. CDR3 length equals 11 residues. Here the CDR3 reads CATEQAYTQYF. In nucleotides, the CDR3 is TGTGCCACCGAGCAGGCTTATACGCAGTATTTT.

This chain uses TRBV28 with TRBJ1-1; 9 nucleotides align to TRBD1. V shed 4 bases, J shed 10 bases, and the junction held 10 bases outside the gene matches. CDR3 length equals 14 residues. From germline, CDR1 is MDHEN and CDR2 SYDVKM. The DNA for the CDR3 is TGTGCCAGCAGTTCCAACAGGGGGCTTCTAGGAGCTTTCTTT. Protein product: CASSSNRGLLGAFF.

The CDR3: CASSQGLAGVGEQFF. Written as DNA, the CDR3 is TGCGCCAGCAGCCAAGGACTAGCGGGAGTGGGTGAGCAGTTCTTC. V is TRBV4-1 and J is TRBJ2-1; 12 nucleotides align to TRBD2. J lost 9 bases, V lost 1 base, and 4 bases had no gene match. CDR3 length: 15 amino acids. Germline loops: CDR1 MGHRA, CDR2 YSYEKL.

This clone was counted between two and nine times. The V call is TRBV9, the J call TRBJ1-1; D perhaps matches TRBD1 (5 bases). The CDR3 runs 13 residues. Germline lookup yields CDR1 SGDLS and CDR2 YYNGEE. Trimming shortened V by 2 bases and J by 7 bases, and 12 bases separated the two germline ends. CDR3 residues: CASSVHPDIEAFF. DNA for the CDR3: TGTGCCAGCAGCGTTCACCCGGACATTGAAGCTTTCTTT.

This clone was detected only once. The rearrangement joins TRBV6-5 to TRBJ2-2; TRBD1 matches at 10 bases. The CDR3 loop spans 16 amino acids. Germline assignment: CDR1 MNHEY and CDR2 SVGAGI. Losses at the gene ends were 4 bases for V and 5 bases for J; bases not matched to a gene: 7. The CDR3 reads CASSSGQGGTTGELFF. The CDR3 bases are TGTGCCAGCAGTTCCGGACAGGGGGGGACTACCGGGGAGCTGTTTTTT.

This clone was observed a single time. The chain has TRBV4-1 and TRBJ1-5; perhaps TRBD1 as D (6 bases). The CDR3 covers 14 residues. Deletions cut 0 bases from V and 7 bases from J, with 10 bases between. The germline gives CDR1 MGHRA, CDR2 YSYEKL. The CDR3 loop is CASSQEGGAQPQHF. CDR3 DNA sequence: TGCGCCAGCAGCCAAGAGGGGGGGGCACAGCCCCAGCATTTT.

The chain links TRBV3-1 (or the pseudogene TRBV3-2) to TRBJ2-3; 12 nucleotides align to TRBD2. Germline CDR1 and CDR2: LGHDT and YNNKEL (reference sequence). This CDR3 is built from 17 residues. The junction had 5 bases not matched to a gene; V was cut back by 1 base and J by 3 bases. CDR3 protein: CASSQVQGTSGTDTQYF. The CDR3 DNA is TGTGCCAGCAGCCAAGTCCAGGGGACTAGCGGGACAGATACGCAGTATTTT.